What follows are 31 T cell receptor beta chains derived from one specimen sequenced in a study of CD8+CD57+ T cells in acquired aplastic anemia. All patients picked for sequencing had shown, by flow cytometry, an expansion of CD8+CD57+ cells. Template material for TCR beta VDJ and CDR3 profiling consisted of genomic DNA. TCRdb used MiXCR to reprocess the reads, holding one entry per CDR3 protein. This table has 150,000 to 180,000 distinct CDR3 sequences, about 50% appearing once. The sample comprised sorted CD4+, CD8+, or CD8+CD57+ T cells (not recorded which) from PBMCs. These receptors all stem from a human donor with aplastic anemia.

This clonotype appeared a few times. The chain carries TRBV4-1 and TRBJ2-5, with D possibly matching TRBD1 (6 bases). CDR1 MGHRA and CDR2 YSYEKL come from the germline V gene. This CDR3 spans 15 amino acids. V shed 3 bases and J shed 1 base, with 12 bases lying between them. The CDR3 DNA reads TGCGCCAGCAGCCAGGAGAGAGGGGGCCAAGAGACCCAGTACTTC. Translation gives CASSQERGGQETQYF.

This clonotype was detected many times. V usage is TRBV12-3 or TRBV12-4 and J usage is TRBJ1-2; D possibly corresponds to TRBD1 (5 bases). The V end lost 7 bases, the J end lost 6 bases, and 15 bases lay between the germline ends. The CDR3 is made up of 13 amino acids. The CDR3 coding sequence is TGTGCCAGCAATGACAGACCCGGTCATGGCTACACCTTC. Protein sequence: CASNDRPGHGYTF.

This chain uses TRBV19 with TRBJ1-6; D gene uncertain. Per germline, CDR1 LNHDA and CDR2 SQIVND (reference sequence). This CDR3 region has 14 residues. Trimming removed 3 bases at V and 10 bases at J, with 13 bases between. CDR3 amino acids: CASSIGEWRSPLHF. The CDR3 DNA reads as TGTGCCAGTAGTATTGGGGAATGGAGGTCACCCCTCCACTTT.

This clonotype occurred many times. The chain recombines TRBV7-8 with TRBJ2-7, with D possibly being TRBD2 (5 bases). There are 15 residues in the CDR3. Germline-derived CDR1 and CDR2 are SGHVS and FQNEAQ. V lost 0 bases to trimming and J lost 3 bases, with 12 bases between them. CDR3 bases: TGTGCCAGCAGCTTAGCACCGGGGTCTCACTACGAGCAGTACTTC. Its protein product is CASSLAPGSHYEQYF.

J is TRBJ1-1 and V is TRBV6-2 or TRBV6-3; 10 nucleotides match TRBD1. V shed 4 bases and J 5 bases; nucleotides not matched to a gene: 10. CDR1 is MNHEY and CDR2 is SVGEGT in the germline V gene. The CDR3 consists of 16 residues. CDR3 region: CASSWNSGQGNTEAFF. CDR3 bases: TGTGCCAGCAGTTGGAACTCGGGACAGGGGAATACTGAAGCTTTCTTT.

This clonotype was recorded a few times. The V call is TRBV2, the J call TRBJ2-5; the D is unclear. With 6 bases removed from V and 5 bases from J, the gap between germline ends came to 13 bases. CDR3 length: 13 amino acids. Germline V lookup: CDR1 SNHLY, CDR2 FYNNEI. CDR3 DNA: TGTGCCAGCAGCGCCGTACCCAGGGAGACCCAGTACTTC. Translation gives CASSAVPRETQYF.

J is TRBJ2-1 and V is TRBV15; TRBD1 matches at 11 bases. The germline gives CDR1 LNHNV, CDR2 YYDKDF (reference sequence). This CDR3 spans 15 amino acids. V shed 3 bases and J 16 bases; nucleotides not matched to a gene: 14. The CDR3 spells CATSSGTGGHNGQFF. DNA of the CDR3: TGTGCCACCAGCAGTGGGACAGGGGGGCATAATGGGCAATTCTTC.

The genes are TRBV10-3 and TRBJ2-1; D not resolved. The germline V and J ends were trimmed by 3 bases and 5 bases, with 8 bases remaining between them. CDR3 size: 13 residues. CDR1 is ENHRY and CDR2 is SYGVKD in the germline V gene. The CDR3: CAISEYRDNEQFF. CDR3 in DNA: TGTGCCATCAGTGAATATCGGGACAATGAGCAGTTCTTC.

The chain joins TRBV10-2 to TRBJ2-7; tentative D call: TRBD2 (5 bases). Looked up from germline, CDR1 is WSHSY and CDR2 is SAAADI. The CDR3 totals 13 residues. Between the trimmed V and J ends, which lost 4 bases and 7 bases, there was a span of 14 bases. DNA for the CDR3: TGCGCCAGCAGTGCGAGCCCTACGGGGGAGCAGTACTTC. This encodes CASSASPTGEQYF.

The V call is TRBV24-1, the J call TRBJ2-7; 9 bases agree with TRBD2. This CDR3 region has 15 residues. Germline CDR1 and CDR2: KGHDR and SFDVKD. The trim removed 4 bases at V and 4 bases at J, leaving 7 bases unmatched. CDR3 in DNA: TGTGCCACCAGTGACCCGACGACTAGCGGATACGAGCAGTACTTC. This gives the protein CATSDPTTSGYEQYF.

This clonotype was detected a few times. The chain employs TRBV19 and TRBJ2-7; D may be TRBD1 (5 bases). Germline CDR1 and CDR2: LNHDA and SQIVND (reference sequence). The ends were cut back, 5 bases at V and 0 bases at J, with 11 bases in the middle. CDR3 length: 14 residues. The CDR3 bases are TGTGCCAGTAGTTCGGACACATCCTCCTACGAGCAGTACTTC. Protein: CASSSDTSSYEQYF.

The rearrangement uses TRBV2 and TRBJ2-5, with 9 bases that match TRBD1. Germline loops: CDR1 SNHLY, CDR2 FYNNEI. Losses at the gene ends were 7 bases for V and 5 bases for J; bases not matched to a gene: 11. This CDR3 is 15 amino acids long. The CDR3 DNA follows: TGTGCCAGCAAAACAGGGGGCTCAAAGAGGGAGACCCAGTACTTC. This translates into CASKTGGSKRETQYF. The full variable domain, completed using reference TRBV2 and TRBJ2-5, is EPEVTQTPSHQVTQMGQEVILRCVPISNHLYFYWYRQILGQKVEFLVSFYNNEISEKSEIFDDQFSVERPDGSNFTLKIRSTKLEDSAMYFCASKTGGSKRETQYFGPGTRLLVL.

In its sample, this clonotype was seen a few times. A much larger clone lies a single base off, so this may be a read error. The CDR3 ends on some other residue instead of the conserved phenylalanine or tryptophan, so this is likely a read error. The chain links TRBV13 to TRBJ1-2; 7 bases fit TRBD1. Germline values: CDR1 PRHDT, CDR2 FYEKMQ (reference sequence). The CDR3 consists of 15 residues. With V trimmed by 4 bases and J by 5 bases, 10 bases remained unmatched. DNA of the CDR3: TGTGCCAGCAGCTCGCGGCAGGGGGTATCGTATGGCTACACCTCC. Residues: CASSSRQGVSYGYTS.

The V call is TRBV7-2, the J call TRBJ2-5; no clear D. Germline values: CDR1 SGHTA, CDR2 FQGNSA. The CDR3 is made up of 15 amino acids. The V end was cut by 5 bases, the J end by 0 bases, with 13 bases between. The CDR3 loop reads CASSPRQMYQETQYF. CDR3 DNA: TGTGCCAGCAGCCCCCGACAAATGTACCAAGAGACCCAGTACTTC.

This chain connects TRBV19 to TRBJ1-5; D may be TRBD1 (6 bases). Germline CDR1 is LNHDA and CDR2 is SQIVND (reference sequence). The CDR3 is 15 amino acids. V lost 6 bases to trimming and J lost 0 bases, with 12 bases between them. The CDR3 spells CASRGGLNSNQPQHF. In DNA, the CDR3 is TGTGCCAGTAGGGGGGGGCTGAATAGCAATCAGCCCCAGCATTTT. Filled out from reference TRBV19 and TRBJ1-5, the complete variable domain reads DGGITQSPKYLFRKEGQNVTLSCEQNLNHDAMYWYRQDPGQGLRLIYYSQIVNDFQKGDIAEGYSVSREKKESFPLTVTSAQKNPTAFYLCASRGGLNSNQPQHFGDGTRLSIL.

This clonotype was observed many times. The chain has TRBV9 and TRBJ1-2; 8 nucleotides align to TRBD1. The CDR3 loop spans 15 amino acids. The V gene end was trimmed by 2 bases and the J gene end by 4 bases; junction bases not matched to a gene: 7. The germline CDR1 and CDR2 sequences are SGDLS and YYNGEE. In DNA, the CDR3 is TGTGCCAGCAGCGTTTCAGGGGGCCCCAGCTATGGCTACACCTTC. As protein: CASSVSGGPSYGYTF.

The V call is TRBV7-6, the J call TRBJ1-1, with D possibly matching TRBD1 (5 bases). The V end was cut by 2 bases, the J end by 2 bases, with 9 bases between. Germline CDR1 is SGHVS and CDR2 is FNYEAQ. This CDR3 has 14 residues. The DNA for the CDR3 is TGTGCCAGCAGCTTAAGGGGCGCCAACACTGAAGCTTTCTTT. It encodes CASSLRGANTEAFF. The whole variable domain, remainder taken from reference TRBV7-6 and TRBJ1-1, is GAGVSQSPRYKVTKRGQDVALRCDPISGHVSLYWYRQALGQGPEFLTYFNYEAQQDKSGLPNDRFSAERPEGSISTLTIQRTEQRDSAMYRCASSLRGANTEAFFGQGTRLTVV.

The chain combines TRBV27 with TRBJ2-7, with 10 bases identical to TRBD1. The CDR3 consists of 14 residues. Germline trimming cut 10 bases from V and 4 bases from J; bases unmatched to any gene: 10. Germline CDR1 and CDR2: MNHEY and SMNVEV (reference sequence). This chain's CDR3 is CATAAGTGEYEQYF. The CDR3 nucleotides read TGTGCCACCGCGGCCGGGACAGGGGAATACGAGCAGTACTTC.

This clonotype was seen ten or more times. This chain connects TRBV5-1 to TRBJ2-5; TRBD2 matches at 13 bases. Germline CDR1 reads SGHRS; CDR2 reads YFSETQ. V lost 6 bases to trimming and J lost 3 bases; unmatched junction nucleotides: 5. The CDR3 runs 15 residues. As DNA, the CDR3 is TGCGCCAGCACACAACTAGCGGGGGGGAAAGAGACCCAGTACTTC. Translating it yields CASTQLAGGKETQYF.

The DNA of the CDR3 is TGTGCCACCAGTGATGCGTCGGGGAAACAGTATGAGCAGTTCTTC. Amino acids: CATSDASGKQYEQFF. This rearrangement joins TRBV24-1 to TRBJ2-1; possible D gene TRBD2, 5 bases. The CDR3 spans 15 residues. In germline, CDR1 is KGHDR, CDR2 SFDVKD. Trimming took 3 bases from V and 8 from J, leaving 16 bases between them.

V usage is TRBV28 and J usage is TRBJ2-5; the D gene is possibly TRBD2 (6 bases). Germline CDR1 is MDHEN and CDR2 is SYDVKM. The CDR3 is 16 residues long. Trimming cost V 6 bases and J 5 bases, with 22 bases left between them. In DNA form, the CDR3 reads TGTGCCAGCAGCCGCAACTCGCGGGGCAGCCGGGAGACCCAGTACTTC. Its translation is CASSRNSRGSRETQYF.

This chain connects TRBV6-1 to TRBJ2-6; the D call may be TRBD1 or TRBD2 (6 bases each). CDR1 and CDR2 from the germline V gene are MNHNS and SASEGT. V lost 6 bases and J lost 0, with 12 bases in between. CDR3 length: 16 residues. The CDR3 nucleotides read TGTGCCAGCAGGGCAGGGGACTCCTCTGGGGCCAACGTCCTGACTTTC. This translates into CASRAGDSSGANVLTF.

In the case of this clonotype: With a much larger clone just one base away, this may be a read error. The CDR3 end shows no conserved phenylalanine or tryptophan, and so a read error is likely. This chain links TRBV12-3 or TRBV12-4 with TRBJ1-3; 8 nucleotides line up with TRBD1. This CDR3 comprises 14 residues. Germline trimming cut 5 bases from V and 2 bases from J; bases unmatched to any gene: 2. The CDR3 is CASSPTGAGNTIYS. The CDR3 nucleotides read TGTGCCAGCAGTCCGACAGGGGCTGGAAACACCATATATTCT.

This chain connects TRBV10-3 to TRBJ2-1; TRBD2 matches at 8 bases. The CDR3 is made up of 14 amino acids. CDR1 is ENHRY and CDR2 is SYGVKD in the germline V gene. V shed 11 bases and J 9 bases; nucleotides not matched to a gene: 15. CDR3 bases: TGTGCCGCGAATACGGGGGGGCCAATCAGTGAGCAGTTCTTC. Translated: CAANTGGPISEQFF.

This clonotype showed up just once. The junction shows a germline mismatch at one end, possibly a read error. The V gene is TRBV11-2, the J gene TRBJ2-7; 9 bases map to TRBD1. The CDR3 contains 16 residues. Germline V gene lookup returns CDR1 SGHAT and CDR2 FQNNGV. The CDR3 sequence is CASRLDRGQGFYEQYF. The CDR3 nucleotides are TGTGCCAGCAGGTTAGACCGGGGACAGGGCTTTTATGAGCAGTACTTC.

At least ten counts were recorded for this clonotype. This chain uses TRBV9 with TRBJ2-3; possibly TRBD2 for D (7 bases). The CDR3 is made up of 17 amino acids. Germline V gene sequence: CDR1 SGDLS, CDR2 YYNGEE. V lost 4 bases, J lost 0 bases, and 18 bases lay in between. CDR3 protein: CASSPGGRATSTDTQYF. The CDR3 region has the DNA TGTGCCAGCAGCCCCGGGGGGCGGGCTACTAGCACAGATACGCAGTATTTT. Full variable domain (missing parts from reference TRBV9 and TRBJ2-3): DSGVTQTPKHLITATGQRVTLRCSPRSGDLSVYWYQQSLDQGLQFLIQYYNGEERAKGNILERFSAQQFPDLHSELNLSSLELGDSALYFCASSPGGRATSTDTQYFGPGTRLTVL.

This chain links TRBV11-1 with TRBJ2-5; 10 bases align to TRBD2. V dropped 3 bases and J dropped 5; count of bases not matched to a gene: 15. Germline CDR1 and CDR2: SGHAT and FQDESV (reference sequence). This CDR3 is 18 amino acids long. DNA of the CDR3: TGTGCCAGCAGCTTGCGAGGGAGCGGGGGGGAAAGTCGGGAGACCCAGTACTTC. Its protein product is CASSLRGSGGESRETQYF.

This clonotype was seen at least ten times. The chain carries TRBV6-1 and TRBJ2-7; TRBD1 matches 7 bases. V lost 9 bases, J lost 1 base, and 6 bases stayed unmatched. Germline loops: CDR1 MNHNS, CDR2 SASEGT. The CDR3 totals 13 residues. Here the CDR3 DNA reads TGTGCCAGTTCCGACAGGGCGTCCTACGAGCAGTACTTC. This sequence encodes CASSDRASYEQYF.

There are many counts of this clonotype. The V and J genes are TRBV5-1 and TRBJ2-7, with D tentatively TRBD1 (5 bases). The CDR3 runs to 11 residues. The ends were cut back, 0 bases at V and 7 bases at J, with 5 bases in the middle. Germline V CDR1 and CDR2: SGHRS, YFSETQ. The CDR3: CASSLGTEQYF. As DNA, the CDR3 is TGCGCCAGCAGCTTGGGGACAGAGCAGTACTTC.

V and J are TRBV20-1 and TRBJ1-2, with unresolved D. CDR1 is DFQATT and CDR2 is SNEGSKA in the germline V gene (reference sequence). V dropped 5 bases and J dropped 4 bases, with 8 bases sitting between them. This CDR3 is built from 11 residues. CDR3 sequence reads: CSAFESYGYTF. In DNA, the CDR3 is TGCAGTGCTTTTGAGTCCTATGGCTACACCTTC.

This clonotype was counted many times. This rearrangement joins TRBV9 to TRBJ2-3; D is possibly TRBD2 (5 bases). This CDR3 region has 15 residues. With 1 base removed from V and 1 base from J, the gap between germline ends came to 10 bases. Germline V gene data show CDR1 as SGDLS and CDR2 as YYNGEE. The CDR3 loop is CASSVPRDGTDTQYF. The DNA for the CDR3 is TGTGCCAGCAGCGTACCCCGGGATGGCACAGATACGCAGTATTTT.